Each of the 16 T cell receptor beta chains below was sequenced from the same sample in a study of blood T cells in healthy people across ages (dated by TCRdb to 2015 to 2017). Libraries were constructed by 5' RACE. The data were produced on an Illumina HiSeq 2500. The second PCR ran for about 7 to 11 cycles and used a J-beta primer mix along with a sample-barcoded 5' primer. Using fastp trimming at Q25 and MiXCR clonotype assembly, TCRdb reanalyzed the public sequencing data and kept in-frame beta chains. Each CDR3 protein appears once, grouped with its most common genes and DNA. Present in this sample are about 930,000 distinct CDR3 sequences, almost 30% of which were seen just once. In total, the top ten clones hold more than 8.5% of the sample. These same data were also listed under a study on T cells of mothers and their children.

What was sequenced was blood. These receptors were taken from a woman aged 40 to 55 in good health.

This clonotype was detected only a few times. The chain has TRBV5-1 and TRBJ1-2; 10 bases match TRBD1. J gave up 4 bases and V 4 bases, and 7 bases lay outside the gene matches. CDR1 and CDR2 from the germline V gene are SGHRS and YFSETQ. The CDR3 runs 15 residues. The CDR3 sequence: CASSPGTGAAYGYTF. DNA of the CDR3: TGCGCCAGCAGCCCAGGGACAGGGGCCGCCTATGGCTACACCTTC.

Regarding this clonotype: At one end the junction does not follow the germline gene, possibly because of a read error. The CDR3 bases are TGCGCCAGCAGCTTGGGGCAGGGTGATACAGATGCGCAGTATTTT. It yields the protein CASSLGQGDTDAQYF. The chain joins TRBV5-1 to TRBJ2-3; the D gene is possibly TRBD1 (5 bases). The CDR3 runs 15 residues. Per germline, CDR1 SGHRS and CDR2 YFSETQ.

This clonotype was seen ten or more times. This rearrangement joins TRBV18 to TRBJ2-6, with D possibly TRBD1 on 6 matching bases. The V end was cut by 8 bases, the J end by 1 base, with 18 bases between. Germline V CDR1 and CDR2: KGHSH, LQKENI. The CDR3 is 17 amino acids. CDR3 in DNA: TGTGCCAGCGCAATACCGGGACATCTTTCTGGGGCCAACGTCCTGACTTTC. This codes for CASAIPGHLSGANVLTF.

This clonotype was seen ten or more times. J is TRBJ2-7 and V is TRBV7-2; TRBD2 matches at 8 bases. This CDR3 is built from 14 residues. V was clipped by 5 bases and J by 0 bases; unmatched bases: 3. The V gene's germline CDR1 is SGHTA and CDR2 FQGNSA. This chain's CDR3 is CASSTGLVSYEQYF. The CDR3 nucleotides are TGTGCCAGCAGCACGGGACTAGTCTCCTACGAGCAGTACTTC.

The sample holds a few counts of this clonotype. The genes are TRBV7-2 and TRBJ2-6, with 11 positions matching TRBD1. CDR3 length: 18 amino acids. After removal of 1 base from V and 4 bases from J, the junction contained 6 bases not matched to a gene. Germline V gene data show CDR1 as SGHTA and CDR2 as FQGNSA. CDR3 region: CASSLVGQGASGANVLTF. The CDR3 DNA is TGTGCCAGCAGCTTAGTAGGACAGGGGGCCTCGGGGGCCAACGTCCTGACTTTC.

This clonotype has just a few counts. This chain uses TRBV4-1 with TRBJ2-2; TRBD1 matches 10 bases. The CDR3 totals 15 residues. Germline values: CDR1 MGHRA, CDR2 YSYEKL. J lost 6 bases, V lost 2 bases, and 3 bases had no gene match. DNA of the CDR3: TGCGCCAGCAGCCAATGGACAGGGGGTTCCGGGGAGCTGTTTTTT. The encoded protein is CASSQWTGGSGELFF.

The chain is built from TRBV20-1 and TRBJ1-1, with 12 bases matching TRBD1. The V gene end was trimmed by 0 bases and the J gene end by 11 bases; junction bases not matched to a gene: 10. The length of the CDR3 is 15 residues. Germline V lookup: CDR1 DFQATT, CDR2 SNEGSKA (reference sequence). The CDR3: CSAREPGTGGLEAFF. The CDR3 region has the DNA TGCAGTGCTAGAGAGCCCGGGACAGGGGGCCTTGAGGCTTTCTTT.

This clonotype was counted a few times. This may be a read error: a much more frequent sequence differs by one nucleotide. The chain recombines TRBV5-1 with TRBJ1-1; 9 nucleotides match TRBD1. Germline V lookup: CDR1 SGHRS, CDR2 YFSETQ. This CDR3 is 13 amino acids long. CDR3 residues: CASSTGGNIEAFF. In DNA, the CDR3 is TGCGCCAGCAGCACAGGGGGCAACATTGAAGCTTTCTTT.

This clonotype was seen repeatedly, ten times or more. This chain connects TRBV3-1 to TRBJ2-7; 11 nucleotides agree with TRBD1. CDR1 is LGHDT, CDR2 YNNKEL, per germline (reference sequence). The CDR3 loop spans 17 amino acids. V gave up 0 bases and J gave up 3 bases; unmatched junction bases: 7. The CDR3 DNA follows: TGTGCCAGCAGCCAAGATAGTAAGGGACAGGGGGTCTACGAGCAGTACTTC. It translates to CASSQDSKGQGVYEQYF.

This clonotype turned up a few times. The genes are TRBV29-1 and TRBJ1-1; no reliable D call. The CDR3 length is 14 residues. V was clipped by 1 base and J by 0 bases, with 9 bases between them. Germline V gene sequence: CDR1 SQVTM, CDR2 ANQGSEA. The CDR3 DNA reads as TGCAGCGTTGAAGGGAGGGCCATGAACACTGAAGCTTTCTTT. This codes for CSVEGRAMNTEAFF.

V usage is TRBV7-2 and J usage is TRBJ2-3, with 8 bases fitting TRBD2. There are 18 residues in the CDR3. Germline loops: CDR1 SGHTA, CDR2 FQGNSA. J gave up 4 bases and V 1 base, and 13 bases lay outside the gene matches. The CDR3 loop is CASSLEGWGGGWSDTQYF. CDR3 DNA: TGTGCCAGCAGCTTAGAGGGGTGGGGCGGGGGGTGGTCAGATACGCAGTATTTT.

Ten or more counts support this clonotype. The CDR3 protein is CASSLVTSSETQYF. The CDR3 DNA reads TGTGCCAGCAGCTTAGTGACTAGCAGCGAGACCCAGTACTTC. The J gene is TRBJ2-5, the V gene TRBV7-2, with 7 bases that match TRBD2. This CDR3 is 14 amino acids long. Germline V gene lookup returns CDR1 SGHTA and CDR2 FQGNSA. The V gene end was trimmed by 1 base and the J gene end by 5 bases; junction bases not matched to a gene: 4.

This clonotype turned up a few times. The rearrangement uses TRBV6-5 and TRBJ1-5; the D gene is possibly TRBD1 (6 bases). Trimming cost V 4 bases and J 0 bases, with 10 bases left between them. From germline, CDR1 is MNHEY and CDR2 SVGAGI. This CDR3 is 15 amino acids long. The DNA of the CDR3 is TGTGCCAGCAGTTTTGGGGGGCTTAGCAATCAGCCCCAGCATTTT. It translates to CASSFGGLSNQPQHF.

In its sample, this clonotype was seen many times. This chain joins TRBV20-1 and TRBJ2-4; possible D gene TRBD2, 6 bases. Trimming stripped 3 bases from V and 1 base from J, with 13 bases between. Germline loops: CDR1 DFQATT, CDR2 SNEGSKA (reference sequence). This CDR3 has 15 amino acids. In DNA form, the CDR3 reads TGCAGTGCTAGTCGGGGGAATATGGCCAAAAACATTCAGTACTTC. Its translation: CSASRGNMAKNIQYF.

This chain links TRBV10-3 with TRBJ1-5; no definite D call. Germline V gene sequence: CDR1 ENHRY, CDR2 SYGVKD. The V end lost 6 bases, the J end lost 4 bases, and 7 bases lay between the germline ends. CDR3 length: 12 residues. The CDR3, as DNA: TGTGCCATCAGCGGCCCTAATCAGCCCCAGCATTTT. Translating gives CAISGPNQPQHF.

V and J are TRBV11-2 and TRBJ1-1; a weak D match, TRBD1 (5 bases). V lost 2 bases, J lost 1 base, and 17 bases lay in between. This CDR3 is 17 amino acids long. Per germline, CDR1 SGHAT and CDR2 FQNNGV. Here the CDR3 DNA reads TGTGCCAGCAGCTTAAAGTCCCCGGGACGGACGAACACTGAAGCTTTCTTT. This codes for CASSLKSPGRTNTEAFF. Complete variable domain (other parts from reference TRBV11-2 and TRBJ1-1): EAGVAQSPRYKIIEKRQSVAFWCNPISGHATLYWYQQILGQGPKLLIQFQNNGVVDDSQLPKDRFSAERLKGVDSTLKIQPAKLEDSAVYLCASSLKSPGRTNTEAFFGQGTRLTVV.